This T cell receptor (beta chain) was identified during a study of OX40 agonist ivuxolimab in advanced cancers. In the study overall: Ivuxolimab, which targeted the costimulatory receptor OX40 (CD134), was an agonistic, fully human IgG2 monoclonal antibody. Intravenous ivuxolimab was administered to patients every 2 weeks at six dose levels: 0.01, 0.1, 0.3, 1.5, 3 and 10 mg/kg. Of the roughly 50 dose-escalation patients, hepatocellular carcinoma was present in 19, melanoma in approximately 15, renal cell carcinoma in 9 and head and neck cancer in 9. A male proportion of 75% to 85% and a mean age of roughly 55 years, ranging from about 20 to 85, were recorded for the dose-escalation cohort. Patients were allowed to have had prior anti-PD-1, anti-PD-L1 or anti-CTLA-4 therapy, and 40% of the dose-escalation patients had been treated with checkpoint inhibitors. Partial responses occurred in three dose-escalation patients, of whom one had hepatocellular carcinoma and two had cutaneous melanoma. Peripheral TCRbeta sequencing was intended to test whether TCR sequence diversity was altered and clonal T-cell expansion was caused by ivuxolimab. The paper covers the monotherapy dose-escalation part of the phase I ivuxolimab trial, which included N ≈ 50 patients. Broader findings and caveats from the paper: In the 0.1-3.0 mg/kg groups, partial responders had among the lowest normalized peripheral clonal expansion, particularly in CD8+ T cells. Low levels of normalized T-cell clonal expansion were also seen in some patients who did not respond. At doses from 0.1 to 3.0 mg/kg, clonal expansion was seen in both CD4+ and CD8+ blood T cells between baseline and week 6. The antigen specificity of the peripheral T cells that underwent clonal expansion was not determined. After ivuxolimab, CD8+ T cells had more expanded clones than CD4+ T cells on average.

The trial excluded patients who had a history of autoimmune disease or who were on systemic immunosuppression. Peripheral blood for TCR sequencing was drawn from every dose cohort at baseline, at cycle 4 day 1 and at cycle 7 day 1. Samples were obtained from an open-label, multicenter, first-in-human phase I dose-escalation trial of ivuxolimab. Adults with locally advanced or metastatic melanoma, renal cell carcinoma, hepatocellular carcinoma or head and neck squamous cell carcinoma were enrolled in the trial. CD4+ and CD8+ T cells were sorted separately from peripheral blood before TCR sequencing. The CDR3 sequence holds 16 residues, the cysteine and phenylalanine included. Only CDR3 DNA remains: 48 bases, in frame from the first base. The junction shows trimming of 6 bases on V and 2 bases on J, and the gene matches do not reach 9 bases of it. The germline V gene (reference sequence) provides CDR1 LNHDA and CDR2 SQIVND.

Of note for this clone: The antigen it recognizes is unknown. No base quality values were provided; no much bigger clone lies one nucleotide off.

For sequencing of the TCRbeta CDR3 region, genomic DNA was extracted from the sorted cells. The immunoSEQ Assay was used for sequencing of TCRbeta CDR3 regions. Here the immuneACCESS table is served through TCRdb, limited to in-frame sequences with V and J called. Missing clones are a known gap in these copies; in checked studies unresolved V genes cover under half, and the rest lacks a known reason. Across this sample there are over 80,000 clones, with approximately 91% seen only once. Of the sample, 0.3% to 0.4% is held by the ten largest clones. The source was CD4+ or CD8+ T cells sorted from blood, collected in a trial of the OX40 agonist ivuxolimab. The rearranged chain carries TRBV19 and TRBJ2-7; 11 central nucleotides agree with TRBD2. This sequence originates from an adult with an advanced solid tumor such as melanoma, head and neck, liver or kidney cancer. The DNA sequence reads TGTGCCAGTAGCGCACAACTAGCGGGAGCACCCTACGAGCAGTACTTC. It codes for CASSAQLAGAPYEQYF.